This T cell receptor (beta chain) was found in a study of CD8+ T cells in alopecia areata. Overall study findings and caveats: Scalp samples also yield sequences from resident alphabeta T cells of normal skin.

Germline CDR1 is MNHEY and CDR2 is SVGAGI. The germline V and J ends were trimmed by 5 bases and 0 bases, with 14 bases remaining between them. This CDR3 spans 15 amino acids. Alopecia areata patients provided lesional scalp punch biopsies and peripheral blood. Reverse transcribed after extraction, RNA yielded cDNA as the sequencing template. Libraries were prepared by immunoSEQ multiplex PCR; TCRdb keeps only in-frame clonotypes and omits some of them. The data show some 11,000 clones, with 60% seen just once and 20% to 25% held by the top ten. Worth noting for this clone: The antigen remains undetermined.

The receptor was derived from a human donor with alopecia areata. The V call is TRBV6-5, the J call TRBJ2-7; D is perhaps TRBD1 (7 bases). Sequenced sample: skin. CDR3 nucleotide sequence: TGTGCCAGCAGTGCGACAGGGAGGAGCTCCTACGAGCAGTACTTC. Amino acid sequence: CASSATGRSSYEQYF.